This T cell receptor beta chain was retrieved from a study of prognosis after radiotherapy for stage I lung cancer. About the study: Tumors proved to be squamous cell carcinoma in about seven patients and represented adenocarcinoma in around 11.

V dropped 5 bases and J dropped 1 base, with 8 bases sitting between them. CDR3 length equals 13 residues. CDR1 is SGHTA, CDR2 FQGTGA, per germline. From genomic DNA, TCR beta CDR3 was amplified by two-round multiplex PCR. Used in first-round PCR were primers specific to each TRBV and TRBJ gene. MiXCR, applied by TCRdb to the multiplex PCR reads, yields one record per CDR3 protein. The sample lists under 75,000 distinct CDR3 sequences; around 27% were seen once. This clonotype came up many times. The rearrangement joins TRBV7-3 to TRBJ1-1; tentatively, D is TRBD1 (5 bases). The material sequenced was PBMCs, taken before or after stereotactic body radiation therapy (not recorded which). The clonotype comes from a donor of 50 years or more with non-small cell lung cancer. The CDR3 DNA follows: TGTGCCAGCAGCGAAGGGGCGAACACTGAAGCTTTCTTT. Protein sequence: CASSEGANTEAFF.